This TCR beta chain derives from a study of T cell responses to AZD1222 COVID-19 vaccine (TCRdb year 2021). About the study as a whole: TCR sequencing covered over 230 trial participants: 200 to 210 given two doses of AZD1222 and about 26 given two doses of MenACWY control vaccine. Trial participants were enrolled by age into subgroups of 18-55, 56-69 and 70-plus years, and 148, 28 and 57 TCR-sequenced participants, respectively, were included in these subgroups. General findings and caveats noted by the study authors: Conclusions about previously exposed vaccinees were limited because only six or seven AZD1222 recipients were SARS-CoV-2 seropositive at baseline. Epitopes outside the regions mutated in the B.1.351 and B.1.1.7 variants were reportedly recognized by nearly half of the unique spike-specific TCRs. CD4 TCRs associated with the vaccine covered the entire spike protein, and the dominant responses were in regions 160-218 and 743-854. After two AZD1222 doses, spike-specific TCR breadth and depth were significantly higher than at day 0 and than in MenACWY recipients. Most participants were white British and females outnumbered males, and the authors suggested that clonal diversity may have been underestimated. Because no samples from the day 14 peak response were available, repertoires could be characterized only after the peak T cell response. In the small 56-69-year group, the increase in depth fell short of significance, most likely because of low power.

Read against the paper, the sample's time point label means: about 28 days (+/-7) after the second vaccine dose. AZD1222 recipients with second doses at about 4 weeks or about 12 weeks were pooled, because spike-specific TCR depth and breadth did not differ between schedules. Samples from vaccinated people were obtained from the UK trials COV001 and COV002, which included a single-blind randomized controlled phase 2/3 trial of AZD1222 (ChAdOx1 nCoV-19) in healthy adults. For TCRbeta chain sequencing, PBMC samples from trial participants were taken at day 0 and at day 28 after the second dose. The germline V gene gives CDR1 as SGDLS and CDR2 as YYNGEE. Between the V and J ends, shortened by 4 bases and 8 bases respectively, the junction contains 15 bases. The CDR3 has 14 amino acids, counting the end cysteine and phenylalanine. The CDR3 DNA has 42 bases and is translated from base 1. The CDR3 regions of human TCRbeta chains were analyzed by immunosequencing. As for the original processing: TCRs in the repertoires were matched against a reference library of SARS-CoV-2-specific TCRs that had been generated with the MIRA antigen-specificity platform. Breadth was defined as the fraction of unique TCRs that were SARS-CoV-2-associated, and depth was defined as the fraction of total T cells that were SARS-CoV-2-associated. Each spike-specific TCR was assigned to its reactive spike region and to a CD4 or CD8 class using the MIRA data. Log10-transformed breadth and depth values were compared by one-way ANOVA with Sidak's multiple comparisons tests. This immuneACCESS table, as held by TCRdb, lists in-frame sequences with V and J called but not all clones. Of the missing ones, under half trace to an unresolved V gene in checked studies; the others have no known cause. The DNA gave D and trimming, while V, J and clone size come from that table. The sample table records about 200,000 clones; about 93% of these occur just once. Around 1% of the sample comes from the top ten.

Worth noting for this clone: Its antigen is still unknown. No much larger clone exists at a distance of one base, and base qualities are not known.

The sample consisted of peripheral blood, taken 28 days after the second AZD1222 dose. This TCR was recovered from an adult who received the AZD1222 COVID-19 vaccine. Recombination joined TRBV9 with TRBJ1-4, with the D gene too uncertain to name. The CDR3 region reads CASSPQRDWEKLFF. The nucleotide sequence is TGTGCCAGCAGCCCGCAGAGGGATTGGGAAAAACTGTTTTTT.